This T cell receptor (beta chain) was sequenced for a study of somatic mutations in cytotoxic T cells in rheumatoid arthritis. Findings and caveats of the study: A single CD8+ clone exceeded 20% of CD8+ cells in about an eighth of the 65 patients.

Within the sample, this clone is medium-sized. Its specificity is unknown. Sequencing used immunoSEQ multiplex PCR; TCRdb keeps in-frame clones, though not all of them. Of some 20,000 clones in the sample, around four fifths are singletons; the top ten hold roughly an eighth. V was trimmed by 2 bases and J by 1 base, leaving 2 bases between them. The CDR3 contains 13 residues. In germline, CDR1 is SGHAT, CDR2 FQNNGV. The TCR sequence derives from an adult with rheumatoid arthritis. The specimen was CD8+ T cells sorted from blood. V is TRBV11-2 and J is TRBJ2-2, with no clear D. The CDR3 region is CASSLLNTGELFF. CDR3 nucleotides: TGTGCCAGCAGCTTATTGAACACCGGGGAGCTGTTTTTT. Based on the CDR3 plus reference TRBV11-2 and TRBJ2-2, the full variable domain is EAGVAQSPRYKIIEKRQSVAFWCNPISGHATLYWYQQILGQGPKLLIQFQNNGVVDDSQLPKDRFSAERLKGVDSTLKIQPAKLEDSAVYLCASSLLNTGELFFGEGSRLTVL.